These T cell receptor beta chains were read from a single sample in a study of blood T cell repertoires in COVID-19. TCRdb's copy holds only in-frame clones and misses some; the assay was immunoSEQ multiplex PCR. The sample consists of about 300,000 clones, roughly 90% of them appearing once. The sequenced material came from PBMCs or T cells enriched from blood (not recorded which). These receptors were obtained from a woman aged 40 to 50 who had recovered from COVID-19. The CDR3 runs from the conserved cysteine through the conserved F or W. The D gene is left open where the match is weak. Expanded clones are given a class, and other clones once, few, many or no size at all.

d_gene	j_gene	v_gene	abundance	CDR3nt	CDR3aa
TRBD2	TRBJ2-1	TRBV12-3/TRBV12-4	-	TGTGCCAGCATGGGACTAGTAGGCAATGAGCAGTTCTTC	CASMGLVGNEQFF
TRBD1	TRBJ1-1	TRBV11-3	-	TGTGCCAGCAGCTCTGGGACAGCTGAAGCTTTCTTT	CASSSGTAEAFF
-	TRBJ1-5	TRBV19	-	TGTGCCAGTAGTTTGACAGGCGGAAATCAGCCCCAGCATTTT	CASSLTGGNQPQHF
-	TRBJ1-1	TRBV6-5	-	TGTGCCAGCAGTTACGGGGCAGCCCCAGTCACTGAAGCTTTCTTT	CASSYGAAPVTEAFF
-	TRBJ1-5	TRBV6-2/TRBV6-3	once	TGTGCCAGCAGTTACTTTACAGGAATTAATCAGCCCCAGCATTTT	CASSYFTGINQPQHF
TRBD2	TRBJ2-3	TRBV9	once	TGTGCCAGCAGCGTAGGCGCGGGAGGGCCCGCAGATACGCAGTATTTT	CASSVGAGGPADTQYF
-	TRBJ1-2	TRBV18	-	TGTGCCAGCTCACCACCGGGAGTGGATAACGGCTACACCTTC	CASSPPGVDNGYTF
TRBD1	TRBJ1-4	TRBV4-2	-	TGTGCCAGCAGCCAAGATAGGACAGGGACCATGAGGAAACTGTTTTTT	CASSQDRTGTMRKLFF
-	TRBJ1-1	TRBV7-9	-	TGTGCCAGCAGCACAGGCTGGGGAACTGAAGCTTTCTTT	CASSTGWGTEAFF
TRBD1	TRBJ1-6	TRBV27	once	TGTGCCAGCAGAACCGGACAGGGTAATTCACCCCTCCACTTT	CASRTGQGNSPLHF
TRBD1	TRBJ2-7	TRBV3-1/TRBV3-2	-	TGTGCCAGCAGCCATGTCGGTGACAGGGCGAGTCCCTCCGAGCAGTACTTC	CASSHVGDRASPSEQYF
TRBD2	TRBJ2-7	TRBV12-3/TRBV12-4	-	TGTGCCAGCAGTCGGGACTACCACGAGCAGTACTTC	CASSRDYHEQYF
-	TRBJ2-7	TRBV7-8	-	TGTGCCAGCAGCCTTACTATCAACGTCGAGCAGTACTTC	CASSLTINVEQYF
-	TRBJ1-5	TRBV30	-	TGTGCCTGGAGTGTCGGGGGGAGCAATCAGCCCCAGCATTTT	CAWSVGGSNQPQHF
-	TRBJ2-5	TRBV29-1	-	TGCAGCGTTGGCGGGACAGAAGAGACCCAGTACTTC	CSVGGTEETQYF
-	TRBJ1-3	TRBV12-3/TRBV12-4	-	TGTGCCATCCGGGAGGCTCCAAGAAACACCATATATTTT	CAIREAPRNTIYF
-	TRBJ1-4	TRBV19	-	TGTGCCAGTAGTATTAACAGGCTGCCTGAAAAACTGTTTTTT	CASSINRLPEKLFF
TRBD2	TRBJ2-7	TRBV18	-	TGTGCCAGCTCACCCGGGACTAGCGGGAGGAAATACTACGAGCAGTACTTC	CASSPGTSGRKYYEQYF
TRBD1	TRBJ2-1	TRBV11-2	-	TGTGCCAGCAGCCGTATATACTCTTCAGGGGGCACCTACAATGAGCAGTTCTTC	CASSRIYSSGGTYNEQFF
-	TRBJ1-1	TRBV6-2/TRBV6-3	-	TGTGCCAGCAGCCAACAGGGAAACACTGAAGCTTTCTTT	CASSQQGNTEAFF
TRBD2	TRBJ2-1	TRBV7-3	-	TGTGCCAGCAGCTCCTTAGCGGGGAGCTCCTACAATGAGCAGTTCTTC	CASSSLAGSSYNEQFF
TRBD2	TRBJ2-1	TRBV6-2/TRBV6-3	-	TGTGCCAGCAGTCAACGACTAGCGGGAGATGAGCAGTTCTTC	CASSQRLAGDEQFF
TRBD1	TRBJ1-2	TRBV5-4	-	TGTGCCAGCAGCTTGTCCGGGACAGGCCACTATGGCTACACCTTC	CASSLSGTGHYGYTF
TRBD2	TRBJ2-2	TRBV5-1	-	TGCGCCAGCAGCTCTAGCGGGGGAGCCGGGGAGCTGTTTTTT	CASSSSGGAGELFF
-	TRBJ1-2	TRBV28	-	TGTGCCACCATCGAGGGATATTCCGTGGGTGGCTACACCTTC	CATIEGYSVGGYTF
-	TRBJ1-2	TRBV5-1	-	TGCGCCAGCAGCTTGGACTGGGAGAACTATGGCTACACCTTC	CASSLDWENYGYTF
TRBD1	TRBJ1-5	TRBV4-2	once	TGTGCCAGCAGTCCGGACAGGGGGCCTTTTCAGCCCCAGCATTTT	CASSPDRGPFQPQHF
TRBD1	TRBJ1-2	TRBV5-1	-	TGCGCCAGCACCCTAGGGACAGGGGGCAAGTATGGCTACACCTTC	CASTLGTGGKYGYTF
TRBD1	TRBJ1-5	TRBV12-5	-	TGTGCTAGTGGTTTGGTACTTTTGGACAGGGGTCATCAGCCCCAGCATTTT	CASGLVLLDRGHQPQHF
TRBD1	TRBJ1-2	TRBV7-2	-	TGTGCCAGCAGCTTGACCGGACAGGGGGGATATGGCTACACCTTC	CASSLTGQGGYGYTF
-	TRBJ1-1	TRBV12-3/TRBV12-4	-	TGTGCCAGCAGTTTCGAGCAAGGAGGAGCTTTCTTT	CASSFEQGGAFF
-	TRBJ1-4	TRBV2	-	TGTGCCAGCAGGGGACTCGGAGCAACTAATGAAAAACTGTTTTTT	CASRGLGATNEKLFF
TRBD2	TRBJ2-7	TRBV5-1	-	TGCGCCAGCAGCCCAATAGCGGGACTTACAAACGAGCAGTACTTC	CASSPIAGLTNEQYF
-	TRBJ1-2	TRBV9	-	TGTGCCAGCAGCGTTCAGGGGAAGGGTGGCTACACCTTC	CASSVQGKGGYTF
TRBD2	TRBJ2-3	TRBV7-3	-	TGTGCCAGCAGTTCTAGCGGAGGCACAGATACGCAGTATTTT	CASSSSGGTDTQYF
-	TRBJ2-7	TRBV4-1	-	TGCGCCAGCAGCCACCCCTCGGCGGTGAGCTCCTACGAGCAGTACTTC	CASSHPSAVSSYEQYF
-	TRBJ2-7	TRBV11-1	-	TGTGCCAGCAGCTTAAATCGGTTCCTTTTCTCCCACGAGCAGTACTTC	CASSLNRFLFSHEQYF
TRBD1	TRBJ1-1	TRBV16	-	TGTGCCAGCAGCCAATCCTCCGGGACAGCCCTTCAAGAAGCTTTCTTT	CASSQSSGTALQEAFF
-	TRBJ2-7	TRBV7-9	-	TGTGCCAGCAGCTTAAGTGGTAGCGGCGAGCAGTACTTC	CASSLSGSGEQYF
-	TRBJ2-1	TRBV6-5	few	TGTGCCAGCAGTTACTCCAGGAATGAGCAGTTCTTC	CASSYSRNEQFF
TRBD1	TRBJ1-6	TRBV6-6	-	TGTGCCAGCAGTCACCGGGACAGGGGTTTCTCACCCCTCCACTTT	CASSHRDRGFSPLHF
TRBD2	TRBJ2-2	TRBV27	-	TGTGCCAGCAGTCAGACTAGCGGGAGGGCCGGGGAGCTGTTTTTT	CASSQTSGRAGELFF
-	TRBJ2-7	TRBV18	-	TGTGCCAGCTCACAATTCAACAAGGAGCAGTACTTC	CASSQFNKEQYF
TRBD1	TRBJ1-5	TRBV5-8	-	TGTGCCAGCAGCTTGGGTCGGGCAGGGGGCGTCAATCAGCCCCAGCATTTT	CASSLGRAGGVNQPQHF
TRBD1	TRBJ2-7	TRBV6-5	once	TGTGCCAGCAGACCGACAGGGGTGTACGAGCAGTACTTC	CASRPTGVYEQYF
TRBD1	TRBJ1-2	TRBV27	-	TGTGCCAGCAACCCCGGGAGGGGGCGGTTAACTAACTATGGCTACACCTTC	CASNPGRGRLTNYGYTF
-	TRBJ2-7	TRBV10-2	-	TGCGCCAGCAGTAGGAACTCGCCGCGGGACGAGCAGTACTTC	CASSRNSPRDEQYF
-	TRBJ2-2	TRBV25-1	-	TGTGCCAGCAGTGCACAGGGCCACGGGGAGCTGTTTTTT	CASSAQGHGELFF
-	TRBJ1-1	TRBV9	-	TGTGCCAGCAGCGCCTACAGCATGAACACTGAAGCTTTCTTT	CASSAYSMNTEAFF
TRBD2	TRBJ2-1	TRBV7-2	-	TGTGCCAGCAGCTTCGGTAGCGGGGCCTACAATGAGCAGTTCTTC	CASSFGSGAYNEQFF
-	TRBJ1-2	TRBV6-2/TRBV6-3	-	TGTGCCAGCAGTTTCGGACAGCTCGGCTACACCTTC	CASSFGQLGYTF
-	TRBJ1-1	TRBV5-1	-	TGCGCCAGCAGCTTGGTCCAGTGGGCGAAACAGGGTGAAGCTTTCTTT	CASSLVQWAKQGEAFF
-	TRBJ1-6	TRBV7-9	-	TGTGCCAGCAGCCGCCGGGGGGGTAGGAATTCACCCCTCCACTTT	CASSRRGGRNSPLHF